This T cell receptor beta chain was sequenced during a study of shared clonotypes between healthy human individuals. Study context: Donors, aged 18 to 49, were a couple of women and three men.

Naive CD8 populations comprised CD45RO-negative cells positively selected for CCR7, excluding terminally differentiated effector memory CD45RA+ cells. Healthy adults negative for HIV, lacking recent acute infections or vaccinations, served as donors. J was trimmed by 7 bases and V by 2 bases; bases with no gene match: 11. The CDR3 covers 17 residues. CDR1 and CDR2 (germline): SGHAT, FQNNGV. Study-wide results and caveats: Sequencing depth was predicted to influence how clonotypes are shared among donors.

Each subset's genomic DNA was shared equally among a number of immunoSEQ plates. The method was immunoSEQ multiplex PCR; TCRdb's version includes in-frame clones alone and lacks a portion of them. The table has about 1,900,000 clones, just under 95% seen once; the top ten hold more than 0.95%. Notes on this clone: No antigen is known for it.

The specimen sequenced was naive CD8+ T cells sorted from blood. The rearrangement joins TRBV11-2 to TRBJ2-3, with TRBD2 matching over 11 bases. The source is a man between 18 and 35 years old in good health. CDR3 coding DNA: TGTGCCAGCAGCTTAAAAATAGCGGGGGGGCGGCGGTATACGCAGTATTTT. Translating it yields CASSLKIAGGRRYTQYF.